The 21 T cell receptor beta chains below all came from one sample that was sequenced in a study of cytomegalovirus exposure and HLA in healthy donors. Primers included in the PCR were 60 Vbeta and 13 Jbeta primers. Here immunoSEQ multiplex PCR was the method, and the copy in TCRdb shows in-frame clones only, minus some. The table has over 70,000 clones, approximately 80% seen once. The sequenced sample consisted of PBMCs. These receptors were taken from a woman aged 45-65 years in good health and CMV-seropositive.

The chain is built from TRBV10-1 and TRBJ1-3; D call uncertain. Germline V gives CDR1 WNHNN, CDR2 SYGVQD (reference sequence). CDR3 length: 11 amino acids. The V end lost 6 bases, the J end lost 3 bases, and 3 bases lay between the germline ends. CDR3: CASSHGNTIYF. The CDR3 bases are TGCGCCAGCAGCCATGGAAACACCATATATTTT.

CDR3 protein: CASSTRGASAKNIQYF. CDR3 nucleotide sequence: TGTGCCAGCAGCACCAGGGGGGCGTCAGCCAAAAACATTCAGTACTTC. This sequence joins TRBV5-4 and TRBJ2-4, with a tentative D call TRBD1 (7 bases). Trimming removed 4 bases from V and 0 bases from J, with 14 bases in between. The CDR3 length is 16 residues. In germline, CDR1 is SGHNT, CDR2 YYREEE (reference sequence).

The gene calls are TRBV19 and TRBJ2-1; 15 bases are a match to TRBD2. CDR1 is LNHDA and CDR2 is SQIVND in the germline V gene (reference sequence). The CDR3 loop spans 16 amino acids. J was trimmed by 7 bases and V by 2 bases; bases with no gene match: 3. The CDR3 sequence is CASSIPGLAGGNEQFF. The CDR3 nucleotides are TGTGCCAGTAGTATACCAGGACTAGCGGGGGGGAATGAGCAGTTCTTC.

By share, this clone ranks as medium-sized. The chain couples TRBV9 to TRBJ2-1, with D possibly being TRBD1 (6 bases). Germline-derived CDR1 and CDR2 are SGDLS and YYNGEE. Trimming left V 4 bases short and J 0 bases short, with 17 bases between. This CDR3 comprises 17 residues. In DNA, the CDR3 is TGTGCCAGCAGCACCCACAGGGCGGGTAGCTCCTACAATGAGCAGTTCTTC. Translated: CASSTHRAGSSYNEQFF.

The V and J genes are TRBV19 and TRBJ1-1; TRBD1 is a possible D gene (5 bases). Germline V gene sequence: CDR1 LNHDA, CDR2 SQIVND (reference sequence). The CDR3 has 15 amino acids. Between the trimmed V and J ends, which lost 3 bases and 2 bases, there was a span of 13 bases. The CDR3 DNA follows: TGTGCCAGTAGTATTCATCCAGGGATTAACACTGAAGCTTTCTTT. Translating gives CASSIHPGINTEAFF.

The CDR3 region has the DNA TGCAGCGTTGTAGGGGGCCTGATGAACACTGAAGCTTTCTTT. Translation gives CSVVGGLMNTEAFF. The chain uses TRBV29-1 and TRBJ1-1, with TRBD1 matching over 7 bases. The CDR3 length is 14 residues. Germline-derived CDR1 and CDR2 are SQVTM and ANQGSEA. The junction had 5 bases not matched to a gene; V was cut back by 4 bases and J by 0 bases.

This sequence joins TRBV2 and TRBJ2-5; 8 bases map to TRBD2. Germline V CDR1 and CDR2: SNHLY, FYNNEI. The CDR3 is 19 residues long. The V segment lost 3 bases and the J segment 2 bases; nucleotides outside the gene matches: 17. CDR3 loop: CASSDSWASGRKQQETQYF. CDR3 nucleotides: TGTGCCAGCAGTGATTCGTGGGCTAGCGGGCGGAAGCAACAAGAGACCCAGTACTTC.

The V gene is TRBV7-2, the J gene TRBJ1-3, with D possibly matching TRBD1 (6 bases). The CDR3 covers 16 residues. Germline CDR1 reads SGHTA; CDR2 reads FQGNSA. V dropped 5 bases and J dropped 3 bases, with 17 bases sitting between them. The CDR3 loop is CASSTPQGRGGNTIYF. CDR3 DNA: TGTGCCAGCAGCACCCCACAGGGTAGGGGTGGAAACACCATATATTTT.

The chain has TRBV6-1 and TRBJ2-3; a weak D match, TRBD1 (6 bases). CDR1 and CDR2 from the germline V gene are MNHNS and SASEGT. Between the trimmed V and J ends, which lost 5 bases and 0 bases, there was a span of 12 bases. This CDR3 region has 15 residues. The CDR3 DNA reads TGTGCCAGCAGTAGAGACAGGCCTAGCACAGATACGCAGTATTTT. This encodes CASSRDRPSTDTQYF.

The chain carries TRBV10-3 and TRBJ2-1, with TRBD2 as a possible D gene (6 bases). Trimming removed 8 bases from V and 4 bases from J, with 12 bases in between. This CDR3 spans 13 amino acids. Germline V gene lookup returns CDR1 ENHRY and CDR2 SYGVKD. CDR3 DNA: TGTGCCATCTCCCGGGACTTGTACAATGAGCAGTTCTTC. It codes for CAISRDLYNEQFF.

The chain carries TRBV2 and TRBJ2-7, with no clear D. CDR1 and CDR2 (germline): SNHLY, FYNNEI. V lost 6 bases to trimming and J lost 4 bases, with 7 bases between them. This CDR3 spans 11 amino acids. The CDR3 DNA follows: TGTGCCAGCAGGGCCAAATACGAGCAGTACTTC. Translating it yields CASRAKYEQYF.

Only one count was recorded for this clone. The V call is TRBV5-1, the J call TRBJ1-3; possibly TRBD1 for D (5 bases). The CDR3 is 15 amino acids. Germline V gives CDR1 SGHRS, CDR2 YFSETQ. Trimming shortened V by 0 bases and J by 4 bases, and 11 bases separated the two germline ends. The CDR3 region is CASSLEGASGNTIYF. DNA of the CDR3: TGCGCCAGCAGCTTGGAAGGGGCGTCCGGAAACACCATATATTTT. Full variable domain (missing parts from reference TRBV5-1 and TRBJ1-3): KAGVTQTPRYLIKTRGQQVTLSCSPISGHRSVSWYQQTPGQGLQFLFEYFSETQRNKGNFPGRFSGRQFSNSRSEMNVSTLELGDSALYLCASSLEGASGNTIYFGEGSWLTVV.

The chain carries TRBV4-1 and TRBJ2-1; 10 nucleotides line up with TRBD1. The V and J ends lost 1 base and 9 bases, in that order; junction bases with no gene match: 6. The germline V gene encodes CDR1 MGHRA and CDR2 YSYEKL. The CDR3 sequence is 15 residues long. As DNA, the CDR3 is TGCGCCAGCAGCCAAGGGGGACAGGGGTTGGGTGAGCAGTTCTTC. Protein product: CASSQGGQGLGEQFF.

The V gene is TRBV30, the J gene TRBJ2-6; D perhaps matches TRBD1 (7 bases). Germline CDR1 and CDR2: GTSNPN and SVGIG (reference sequence). The CDR3 consists of 18 residues. Deletions cut 7 bases from V and 1 base from J, with 23 bases between. As DNA, the CDR3 is TGTGCCTTGCCCGGAGGGGGCCCGAAAAAATCTGGGGCCAACGTCCTGACTTTC. It encodes CALPGGGPKKSGANVLTF.

To note about this clone: Within the sample, other DNA sequences also encode this same CDR3. This chain links TRBV5-8 with TRBJ2-3; D might be TRBD1 (7 bases). V was cut by 4 bases and J by 3 bases, with 18 bases left in between. In germline, CDR1 is SGHTS, CDR2 YDEGEE. CDR3 length: 16 amino acids. CDR3 nucleotide sequence: TGTGCCAGCAGCCTACGCAGGGGGGCAAAGACAGATACGCAGTATTTT. Protein product: CASSLRRGAKTDTQYF.

The chain joins TRBV5-1 to TRBJ1-1; 8 bases agree with TRBD1. Germline V lookup: CDR1 SGHRS, CDR2 YFSETQ. Trimming removed 4 bases from V and 5 bases from J; junction bases left unmatched: 7. This CDR3 comprises 14 residues. The CDR3 sequence is CASSTRQGRTEAFF. CDR3 sequence (DNA): TGCGCCAGCAGCACCCGACAGGGGAGGACTGAAGCTTTCTTT.

The chain is built from TRBV30 and TRBJ2-5; D possibly corresponds to TRBD1 (6 bases). CDR1 is GTSNPN and CDR2 is SVGIG in the germline V gene (reference sequence). The CDR3 has 14 amino acids. Trimming left V 2 bases short and J 3 bases short, with 13 bases between. CDR3 amino acids: CAWSLTGMEETQYF. The CDR3 region has the DNA TGTGCCTGGAGTCTTACAGGGATGGAAGAGACCCAGTACTTC.

V gene TRBV7-3 combines with J gene TRBJ2-2, with a possible D match to TRBD2 (5 bases). This CDR3 is 17 amino acids long. Germline V gives CDR1 SGHTA, CDR2 FQGTGA. The V and J ends lost 5 bases and 1 base respectively, with 17 bases between them. The CDR3: CASSPTRGEMNTGELFF. CDR3 sequence (DNA): TGTGCCAGCAGCCCCACTCGGGGAGAGATGAACACCGGGGAGCTGTTTTTT.

The V and J genes are TRBV4-1 and TRBJ1-1, with 8 bases fitting TRBD1. Germline loops: CDR1 MGHRA, CDR2 YSYEKL. V lost 10 bases and J lost 5; bases outside the gene matches: 6. The CDR3 totals 12 residues. In nucleotides, the CDR3 is TGCGCCACGCAGGGGGCGCGGACTGAAGCTTTCTTT. This sequence encodes CATQGARTEAFF.

The genes are TRBV18 and TRBJ1-2; 10 bases map to TRBD1. This CDR3 spans 15 amino acids. V gave up 1 base and J gave up 5 bases; unmatched junction bases: 4. Germline lookup yields CDR1 KGHSH and CDR2 LQKENI. The CDR3 nucleotides read TGTGCCAGCTCACCACGATTGGACAGGGGGTATGGCTACACCTTC. This gives the protein CASSPRLDRGYGYTF.

The CDR3 protein is CASSLAGGGYTF. In DNA, the CDR3 is TGCGCCAGCAGCTTGGCGGGGGGCGGCTACACCTTC. The V call is TRBV5-1, the J call TRBJ1-2; a possible D gene is TRBD1 (6 bases). Germline V CDR1 and CDR2: SGHRS, YFSETQ. The V end lost 0 bases, the J end lost 8 bases, and 8 bases lay between the germline ends. The CDR3 loop spans 12 amino acids.